These 2 T cell receptor beta chains originate from one sample sequenced in a study of shared clonotypes between healthy human individuals. Naive CD8 cells, CD45RO-negative and positively selected for CCR7, excluded terminally differentiated effector memory CD45RA+ cells. Measured with immunoSEQ multiplex PCR; TCRdb has only the in-frame clones, and not every one. The profile shows about 2,200,000 clones, roughly 91% of them singletons. The sample taken for sequencing was naive CD8+ T cells from PBMCs. The receptors originated from a man aged 18 to 30 in good health. Some clones in this sample may be carry-over from other donors' samples.

The rearrangement joins TRBV6-5 to TRBJ1-4, with D possibly TRBD1 on 5 matching bases. V was pared by 6 bases and J by 7 bases, with 9 bases between. CDR1 MNHEY and CDR2 SVGAGI come from the germline V gene. CDR3 length equals 12 residues. DNA for the CDR3: TGTGCCAGCAGCGACGGGGGTGAAAAACTGTTTTTT. Translation gives CASSDGGEKLFF.

This chain joins TRBV4-1 and TRBJ2-2; D unclear. The CDR3 spans 13 residues. V lost 3 bases to trimming and J lost 6 bases, with 8 bases between them. The germline gives CDR1 MGHRA, CDR2 YSYEKL. The CDR3 sequence is CASSHSSAGELFF. As DNA, the CDR3 is TGCGCCAGCAGCCATTCCTCCGCCGGGGAGCTGTTTTTT.